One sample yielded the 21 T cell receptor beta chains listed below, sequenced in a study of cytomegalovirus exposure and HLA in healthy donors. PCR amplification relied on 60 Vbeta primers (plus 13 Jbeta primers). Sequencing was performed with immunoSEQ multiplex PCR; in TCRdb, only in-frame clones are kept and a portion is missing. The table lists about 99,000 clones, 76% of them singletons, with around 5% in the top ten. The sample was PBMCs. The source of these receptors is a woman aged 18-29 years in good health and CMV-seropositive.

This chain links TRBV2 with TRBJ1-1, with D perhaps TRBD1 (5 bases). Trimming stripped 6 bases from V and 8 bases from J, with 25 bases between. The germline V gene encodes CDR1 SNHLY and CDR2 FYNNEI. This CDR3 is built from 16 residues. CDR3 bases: TGTGCCAGCAGAGAACCTCGGCGACAGCTTGGCAGCGAAGCTTTCTTT. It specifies CASREPRRQLGSEAFF.

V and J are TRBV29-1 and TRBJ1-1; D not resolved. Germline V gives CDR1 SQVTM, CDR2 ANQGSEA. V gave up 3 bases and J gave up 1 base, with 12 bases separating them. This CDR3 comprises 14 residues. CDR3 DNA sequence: TGCAGCGTTGATGGGAAGAGGGAGAACACTGAAGCTTTCTTT. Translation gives CSVDGKRENTEAFF.

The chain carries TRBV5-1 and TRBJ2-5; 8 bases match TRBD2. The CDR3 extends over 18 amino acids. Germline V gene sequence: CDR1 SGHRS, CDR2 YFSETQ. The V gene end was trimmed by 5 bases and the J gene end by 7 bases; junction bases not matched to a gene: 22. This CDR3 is CASRPSPSGPTQRGTQYF. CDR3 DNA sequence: TGCGCCAGCAGACCAAGTCCTAGCGGGCCTACGCAGCGGGGGACCCAGTACTTC.

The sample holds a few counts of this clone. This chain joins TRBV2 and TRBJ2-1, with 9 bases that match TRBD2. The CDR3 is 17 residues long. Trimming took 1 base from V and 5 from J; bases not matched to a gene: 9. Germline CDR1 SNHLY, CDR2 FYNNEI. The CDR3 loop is CASSEGREGRSHNEQFF. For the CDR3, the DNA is TGTGCCAGCAGTGAAGGGCGGGAGGGCCGATCTCACAATGAGCAGTTCTTC.

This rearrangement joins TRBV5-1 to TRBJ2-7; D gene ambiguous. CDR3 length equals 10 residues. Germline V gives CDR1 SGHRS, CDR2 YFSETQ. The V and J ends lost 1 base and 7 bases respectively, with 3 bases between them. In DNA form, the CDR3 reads TGCGCCAGCAGCTTGCAGGAGCAGTACTTC. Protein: CASSLQEQYF. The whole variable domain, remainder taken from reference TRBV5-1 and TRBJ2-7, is KAGVTQTPRYLIKTRGQQVTLSCSPISGHRSVSWYQQTPGQGLQFLFEYFSETQRNKGNFPGRFSGRQFSNSRSEMNVSTLELGDSALYLCASSLQEQYFGPGTRLTVT.

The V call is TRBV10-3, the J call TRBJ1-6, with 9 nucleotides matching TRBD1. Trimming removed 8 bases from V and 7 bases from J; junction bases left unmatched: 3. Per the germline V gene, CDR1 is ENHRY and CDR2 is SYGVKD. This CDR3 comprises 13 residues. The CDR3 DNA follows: TGTGCCATCCGGGACAGGGACAATTCACCCCTCCACTTT. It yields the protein CAIRDRDNSPLHF.

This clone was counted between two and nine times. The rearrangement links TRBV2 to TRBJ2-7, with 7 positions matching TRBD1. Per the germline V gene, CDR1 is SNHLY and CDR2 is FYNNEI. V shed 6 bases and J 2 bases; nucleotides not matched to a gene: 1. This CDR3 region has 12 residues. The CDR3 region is CASRGQTYEQYF. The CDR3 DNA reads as TGTGCCAGCAGGGGACAGACCTACGAGCAGTACTTC. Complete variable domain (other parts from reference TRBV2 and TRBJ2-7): EPEVTQTPSHQVTQMGQEVILRCVPISNHLYFYWYRQILGQKVEFLVSFYNNEISEKSEIFDDQFSVERPDGSNFTLKIRSTKLEDSAMYFCASRGQTYEQYFGPGTRLTVT.

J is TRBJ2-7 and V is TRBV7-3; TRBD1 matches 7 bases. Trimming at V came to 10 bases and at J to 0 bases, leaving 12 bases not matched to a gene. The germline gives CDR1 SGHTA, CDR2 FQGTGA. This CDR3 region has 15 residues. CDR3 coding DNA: TGTGCCAACTCACTGGACAGGACGAGCTCCTACGAGCAGTACTTC. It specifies CANSLDRTSSYEQYF. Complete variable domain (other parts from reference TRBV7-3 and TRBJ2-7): GAGVSQTPSNKVTEKGKYVELRCDPISGHTALYWYRQSLGQGPEFLIYFQGTGAADDSGLPNDRFFAVRPEGSVSTLKIQRTERGDSAVYLCANSLDRTSSYEQYFGPGTRLTVT.

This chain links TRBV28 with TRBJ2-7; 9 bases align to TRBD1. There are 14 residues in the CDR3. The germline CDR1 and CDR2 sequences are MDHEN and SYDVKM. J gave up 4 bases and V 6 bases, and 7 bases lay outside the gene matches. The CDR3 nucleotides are TGTGCCAGCAGCGATGCAGGGACAGGGTACGAGCAGTACTTC. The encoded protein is CASSDAGTGYEQYF.

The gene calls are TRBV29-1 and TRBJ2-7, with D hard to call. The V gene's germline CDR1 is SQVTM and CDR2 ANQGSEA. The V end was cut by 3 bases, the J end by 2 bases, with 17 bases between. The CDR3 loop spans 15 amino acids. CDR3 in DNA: TGCAGCGTTGAGTTGGGCAGGTCGGAAGCCTACGAGCAGTACTTC. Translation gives CSVELGRSEAYEQYF.

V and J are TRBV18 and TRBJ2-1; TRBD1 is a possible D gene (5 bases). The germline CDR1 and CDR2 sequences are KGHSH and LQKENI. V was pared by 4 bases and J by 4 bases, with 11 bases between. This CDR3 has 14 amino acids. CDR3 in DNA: TGTGCCAGCTCACAGGGGATGGCTTACAATGAGCAGTTCTTC. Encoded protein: CASSQGMAYNEQFF. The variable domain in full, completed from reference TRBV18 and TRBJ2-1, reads NAGVMQNPRHLVRRRGQEARLRCSPMKGHSHVYWYRQLPEEGLKFMVYLQKENIIDESGMPKERFSAEFPKEGPSILRIQQVVRGDSAAYFCASSQGMAYNEQFFGPGTRLTVL.

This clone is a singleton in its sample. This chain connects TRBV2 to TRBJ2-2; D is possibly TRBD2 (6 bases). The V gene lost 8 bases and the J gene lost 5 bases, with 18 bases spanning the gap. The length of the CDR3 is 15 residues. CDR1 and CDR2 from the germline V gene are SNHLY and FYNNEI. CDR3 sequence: CASLGGGERTGELFF. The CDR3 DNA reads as TGTGCCAGCTTAGGTGGCGGGGAAAGGACCGGGGAGCTGTTTTTT. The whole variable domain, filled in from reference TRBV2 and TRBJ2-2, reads EPEVTQTPSHQVTQMGQEVILRCVPISNHLYFYWYRQILGQKVEFLVSFYNNEISEKSEIFDDQFSVERPDGSNFTLKIRSTKLEDSAMYFCASLGGGERTGELFFGEGSRLTVL.

DNA for the CDR3: TGTGCCAGCAGCCCCTCGGGAGGGGGGACAACTAATGAAAAACTGTTTTTT. This encodes CASSPSGGGTTNEKLFF. The chain has TRBV5-4 and TRBJ1-4; a weak D match, TRBD1 (6 bases). The germline gives CDR1 SGHNT, CDR2 YYREEE (reference sequence). V gave up 4 bases and J gave up 0 bases, with 16 bases separating them. The CDR3 sequence is 17 residues long.

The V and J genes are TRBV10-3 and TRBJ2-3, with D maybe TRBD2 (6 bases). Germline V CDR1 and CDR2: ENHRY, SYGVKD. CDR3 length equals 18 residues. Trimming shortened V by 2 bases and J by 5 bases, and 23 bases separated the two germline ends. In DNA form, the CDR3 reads TGTGCCATCAGTGAGATATTAGGAGGGCAAGGTGGGCGAGATACGCAGTATTTT. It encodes CAISEILGGQGGRDTQYF.

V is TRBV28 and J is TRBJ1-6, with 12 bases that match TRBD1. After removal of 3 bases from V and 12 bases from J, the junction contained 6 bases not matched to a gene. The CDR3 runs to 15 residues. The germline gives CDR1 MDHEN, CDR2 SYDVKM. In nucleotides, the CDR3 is TGTGCCAGCAGTTTGAGGGACAGGGGGCGGAGACCCCTCCACTTT. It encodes CASSLRDRGRRPLHF. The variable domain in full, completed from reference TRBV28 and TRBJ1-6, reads DVKVTQSSRYLVKRTGEKVFLECVQDMDHENMFWYRQDPGLGLRLIYFSYDVKMKEKGDIPEGYSVSREKKERFSLILESASTNQTSMYLCASSLRDRGRRPLHFGNGTRLTVT.

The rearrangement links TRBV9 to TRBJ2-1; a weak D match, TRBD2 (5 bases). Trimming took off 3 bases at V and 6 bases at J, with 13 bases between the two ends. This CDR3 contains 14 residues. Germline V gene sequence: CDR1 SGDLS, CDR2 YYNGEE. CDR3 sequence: CASSASGLGNEQFF. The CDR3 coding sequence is TGTGCCAGCAGCGCAAGTGGACTGGGCAATGAGCAGTTCTTC.

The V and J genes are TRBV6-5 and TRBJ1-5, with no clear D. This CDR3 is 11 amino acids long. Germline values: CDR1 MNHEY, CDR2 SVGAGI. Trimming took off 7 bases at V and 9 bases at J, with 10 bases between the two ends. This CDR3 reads CASILCRPQHF. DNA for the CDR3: TGTGCCAGCATCTTATGTCGGCCCCAGCATTTT.

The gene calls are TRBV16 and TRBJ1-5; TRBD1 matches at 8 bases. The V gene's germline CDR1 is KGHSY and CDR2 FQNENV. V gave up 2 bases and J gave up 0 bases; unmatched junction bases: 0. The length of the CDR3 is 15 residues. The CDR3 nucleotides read TGTGCCAGCAGCCAAGGGACAGGTAGCAATCAGCCCCAGCATTTT. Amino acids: CASSQGTGSNQPQHF.

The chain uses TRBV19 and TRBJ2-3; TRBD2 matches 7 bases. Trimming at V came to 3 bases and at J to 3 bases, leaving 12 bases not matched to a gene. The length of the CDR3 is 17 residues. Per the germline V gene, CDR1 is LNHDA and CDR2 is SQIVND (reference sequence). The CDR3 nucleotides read TGTGCCAGTAGTATGGAAGTGGGGAGGGAAGGAACAGATACGCAGTATTTT. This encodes CASSMEVGREGTDTQYF.

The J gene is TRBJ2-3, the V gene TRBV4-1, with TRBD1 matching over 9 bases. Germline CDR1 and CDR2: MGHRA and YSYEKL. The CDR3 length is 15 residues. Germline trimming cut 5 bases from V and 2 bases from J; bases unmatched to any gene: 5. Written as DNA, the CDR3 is TGCGCCAGCAGCGCCGGGACAGGGAACACAGATACGCAGTATTTT. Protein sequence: CASSAGTGNTDTQYF.

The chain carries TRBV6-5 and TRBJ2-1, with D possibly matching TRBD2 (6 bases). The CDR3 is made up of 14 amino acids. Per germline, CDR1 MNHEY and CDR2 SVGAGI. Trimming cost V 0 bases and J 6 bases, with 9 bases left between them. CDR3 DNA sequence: TGTGCCAGCAGTTACTCGGACTACCTCAATGAGCAGTTCTTC. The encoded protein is CASSYSDYLNEQFF.